This TCR beta chain originates from a study of blood T cell repertoires in COVID-19. As for the study in general: Sites in the United States, Italy and Spain provided acute and convalescent COVID-19 samples. Sources were T cells, B-cell-depleted T cells, or PBMCs; the material itself was cDNA or gDNA.

In the original processing: Counts of nucleated cells, estimated from reference gene primer amplification, were obtained. TCRdb's table, derived via immunoSEQ multiplex PCR, lists solely in-frame clones and lacks some. V and J calls and clone size follow that table, whereas D and trimming were derived from the DNA. The sample holds approximately 250,000 clones, 65% to 85% seen once. The CDR3 length is 15 residues. Between the trimmed V and J ends, which lost 1 base and 1 base, there was a span of 11 bases. Looked up from germline, CDR1 is SGHRS and CDR2 is YFSETQ. The sequencing input was peripheral blood. The TCR comes from a woman aged 40 to 50 who had recovered from COVID-19. This rearrangement joins TRBV5-1 to TRBJ1-1, with D possibly TRBD1 on 6 matching bases. The CDR3 sequence: CASSLIPGANTEAFF. As DNA, the CDR3 is TGCGCCAGCAGCTTGATTCCAGGGGCGAACACTGAAGCTTTCTTT. Variable domain in full (rest from reference TRBV5-1 and TRBJ1-1): KAGVTQTPRYLIKTRGQQVTLSCSPISGHRSVSWYQQTPGQGLQFLFEYFSETQRNKGNFPGRFSGRQFSNSRSEMNVSTLELGDSALYLCASSLIPGANTEAFFGQGTRLTVV.